The clone carrying this T cell receptor (beta chain) was seen only a few times. Germline loops: CDR1 ENHRY, CDR2 SYGVKD. The V end was cut by 3 bases, the J end by 8 bases, with 15 bases between. CDR3 size: 14 residues. TCRdb passed the RT-PCR reads through MiXCR, listing each CDR3 protein once. The sample holds about 680,000 distinct CDR3 sequences; approximately 14% are singletons and the top ten take 3.6%. The sequenced material came from memory CD4+ T cells from blood. V and J are TRBV10-3 and TRBJ2-3; TRBD1 might be the D (6 bases). The TCR sequence derives from a female donor in good health, serving as a healthy control. The CDR3 DNA follows: TGTGCCATCAGTGATAGGACAGTATCGGGTACGCAGTATTTT. Its translation: CAISDRTVSGTQYF.